Listed below are T cell receptor beta chains from one sample, sequenced in a study of long-term antiretroviral therapy in people with HIV. The assay was immunoSEQ multiplex PCR, and TCRdb's table has in-frame clones only and misses some. The sample lists about 32,000 clones, roughly 97% occurring once. Sequenced material: unsorted PBMCs, taken 7.6 years after starting antiretroviral therapy. The receptors come from a man aged 25 to 45 with HIV. CDR3s include the opening cysteine and the closing phenylalanine or tryptophan. The order of the fields is J gene, V gene, D gene, clone size, CDR3 DNA, CDR3 protein. The D gene is left open where the match is weak. Clone size, where shown, is once, few, many, or a class for clones that have expanded.

j_gene: TRBJ1-1
v_gene: TRBV11-3
d_gene: NA
abundance: NA
CDR3nt: TGTGCCAGCAGCTTATCCTTGGTCACTGAAGCTTTCTTT
CDR3aa: CASSLSLVTEAFF

j_gene: TRBJ1-2
v_gene: TRBV9
d_gene: NA
abundance: NA
CDR3nt: TGTGCCAGCTCTAACCAGGGGTATGGCTACACCTTC
CDR3aa: CASSNQGYGYTF

j_gene: TRBJ1-2
v_gene: TRBV5-1
d_gene: NA
abundance: NA
CDR3nt: TGCGCCAGCAGCTTGGATGGAGGCGGCTATGGCTACACCTTC
CDR3aa: CASSLDGGGYGYTF

j_gene: TRBJ2-7
v_gene: TRBV11-2
d_gene: NA
abundance: NA
CDR3nt: TGTGCCAGCAGCTCACCCTGGGGATACGAGCAGTACTTC
CDR3aa: CASSSPWGYEQYF

j_gene: TRBJ2-5
v_gene: TRBV7-2
d_gene: TRBD1
abundance: NA
CDR3nt: TGTGCCAGCAGACAGGACAGGGCCAGGGAGACCCAGTACTTC
CDR3aa: CASRQDRARETQYF

j_gene: TRBJ2-7
v_gene: TRBV15
d_gene: NA
abundance: once
CDR3nt: TGTGCCACCAGCAGCCTAAGTCCCTACGAGCAGTACTTC
CDR3aa: CATSSLSPYEQYF

j_gene: TRBJ2-6
v_gene: TRBV4-3
d_gene: NA
abundance: once
CDR3nt: TGCGCCAGCAGCCAAGACTGGGGCAGGTTATCGTCTGGGGCCAACGTCCTGACTTTC
CDR3aa: CASSQDWGRLSSGANVLTF

j_gene: TRBJ1-4
v_gene: TRBV29-1
d_gene: NA
abundance: NA
CDR3nt: TGCAGCGGATCCAGCGACGAAAAACTGTTTTTT
CDR3aa: CSGSSDEKLFF

j_gene: TRBJ1-4
v_gene: TRBV19
d_gene: NA
abundance: NA
CDR3nt: TGTGCCAGTAGCGGGTTATTACACGAAAAACTGTTTTTT
CDR3aa: CASSGLLHEKLFF

j_gene: TRBJ1-1
v_gene: TRBV29-1
d_gene: TRBD1
abundance: NA
CDR3nt: TGCAGCGTTGAAGACAGGGGGTTGGGCACTGAAGCTTTCTTT
CDR3aa: CSVEDRGLGTEAFF

j_gene: TRBJ2-2
v_gene: TRBV5-1
d_gene: NA
abundance: NA
CDR3nt: TGCGCCAGCAGCTTTGCAGGGGAAACCGGGGAGCTGTTTTTT
CDR3aa: CASSFAGETGELFF

j_gene: TRBJ2-2
v_gene: TRBV4-3
d_gene: NA
abundance: NA
CDR3nt: TGCGCCAGCACCCTCAAACTGTTTTTT
CDR3aa: CASTLKLFF